This note documents a single T cell receptor (beta chain) sequence. Its matching antigen is unknown. This CDR3 spans 14 amino acids. The V gene's germline CDR1 is MNHNY and CDR2 SVGAGI (reference sequence). Trimming left V 4 bases short and J 5 bases short, with 12 bases between. Depth targeted 1 in 200,000 to 1 in 1 million T cells, averaging 10x coverage per clonotype. Profiled with immunoSEQ multiplex PCR; TCRdb holds only in-frame clones, not every one. The sample records about 160,000 clones, about 88% being singletons. The sample originates from a study of cytotoxic CD8 clonotypes in ibrutinib-treated CLL. Study-wide results and caveats: Timing of sampling differed between sustained-remission and progressing patients. Baseline clonality, higher than in age-matched healthy donors, tracked circulating CD8+ T-cell counts.

This chain joins TRBV6-6 and TRBJ2-1, with a possible D match to TRBD2 (6 bases). This specimen was PBMCs, taken at disease progression, from a patient treated with ibrutinib. This clonotype originated in a human donor with chronic lymphocytic leukemia. The DNA for the CDR3 is TGTGCCAGCAGTTTGGCGGGGTCCCACAATGAGCAGTTCTTC. It translates to CASSLAGSHNEQFF.